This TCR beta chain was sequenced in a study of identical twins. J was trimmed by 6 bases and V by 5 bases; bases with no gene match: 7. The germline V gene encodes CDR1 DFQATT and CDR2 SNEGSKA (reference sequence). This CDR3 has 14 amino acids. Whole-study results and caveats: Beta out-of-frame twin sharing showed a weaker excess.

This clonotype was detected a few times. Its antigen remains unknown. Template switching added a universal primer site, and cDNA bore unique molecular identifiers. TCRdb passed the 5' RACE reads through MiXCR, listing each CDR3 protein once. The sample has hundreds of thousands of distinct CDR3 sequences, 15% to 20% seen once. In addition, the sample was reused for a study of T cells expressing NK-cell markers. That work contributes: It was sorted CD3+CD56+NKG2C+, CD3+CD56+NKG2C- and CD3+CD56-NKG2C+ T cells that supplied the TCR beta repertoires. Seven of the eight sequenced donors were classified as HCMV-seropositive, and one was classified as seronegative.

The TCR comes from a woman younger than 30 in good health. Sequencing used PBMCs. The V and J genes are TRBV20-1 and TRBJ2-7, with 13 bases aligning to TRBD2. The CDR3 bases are TGCAGTGCTGGACTAGCGGGAGTGCGGGGCGAGCAGTACTTC. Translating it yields CSAGLAGVRGEQYF.